This T cell receptor (beta chain) was captured in a study of T cells after yellow fever vaccination. Study-level information: Sorting by CD3, CD45RA, CCR7 and CD95 gave EM, EMRA, CM and Tscm subsets.

Study-wide results and caveats: Post-booster repertoires contained most primary-vaccination clones again (roughly 96% CD4, 85% to 90% CD8). FACS-sorted repertoires might harbor abundant contaminating clonotypes from the bulk population. Almost all vaccine-responding clonotypes escaped detection in sorted memory subsets on day 0.

V lost 0 bases to trimming and J lost 9 bases; unmatched junction nucleotides: 9. From germline, CDR1 is SGHRS and CDR2 YFSETQ. This CDR3 comprises 15 residues. This clonotype is labeled medium-sized. TCRdb itself ran the 5' RACE reads through MiXCR, one entry per CDR3 protein. This table has some 9,600 distinct CDR3 sequences, around 4.8% appearing once. Sequencing used PBMCs, either bulk or a sorted T-cell subset (CD4+, CD8+, memory, or dextramer-sorted; not recorded which), obtained around 15 days after the first yellow fever vaccination. The source is a man between 18 and 29 years old who received the YFV17D yellow fever vaccine. The gene calls are TRBV5-1 and TRBJ2-1; 7 bases line up with TRBD2. In DNA form, the CDR3 reads TGCGCCAGCAGCTTGGGAAGCGGGGAGCGGGGTGAGCAGTTCTTC. Amino acids: CASSLGSGERGEQFF.